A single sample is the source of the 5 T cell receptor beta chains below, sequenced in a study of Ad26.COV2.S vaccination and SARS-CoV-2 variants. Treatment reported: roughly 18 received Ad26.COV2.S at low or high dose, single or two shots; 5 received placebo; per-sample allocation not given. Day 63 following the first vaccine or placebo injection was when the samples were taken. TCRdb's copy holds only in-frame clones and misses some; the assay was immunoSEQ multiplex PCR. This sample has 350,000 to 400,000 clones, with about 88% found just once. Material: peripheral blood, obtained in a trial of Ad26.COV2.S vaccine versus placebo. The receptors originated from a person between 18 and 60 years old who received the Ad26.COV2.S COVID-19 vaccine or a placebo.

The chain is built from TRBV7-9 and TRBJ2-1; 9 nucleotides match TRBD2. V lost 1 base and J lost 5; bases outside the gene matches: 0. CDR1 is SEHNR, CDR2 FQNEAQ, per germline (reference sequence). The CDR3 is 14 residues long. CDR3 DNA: TGTGCCAGCAGCTTAGTAGCGGGGGACAATGAGCAGTTCTTC. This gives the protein CASSLVAGDNEQFF.

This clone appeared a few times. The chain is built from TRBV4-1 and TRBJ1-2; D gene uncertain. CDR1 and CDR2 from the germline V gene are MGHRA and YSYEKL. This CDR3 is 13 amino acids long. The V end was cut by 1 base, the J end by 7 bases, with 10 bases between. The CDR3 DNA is TGCGCCAGCAGCCAAGGGGTATTAGGTGGCTACACCTTC. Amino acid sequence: CASSQGVLGGYTF.

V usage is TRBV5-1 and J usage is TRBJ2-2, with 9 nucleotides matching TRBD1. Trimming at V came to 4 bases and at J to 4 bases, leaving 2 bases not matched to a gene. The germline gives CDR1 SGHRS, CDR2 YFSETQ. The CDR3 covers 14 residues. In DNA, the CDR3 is TGCGCCAGCAGCAAGGACAGGGGCACCGGGGAGCTGTTTTTT. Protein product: CASSKDRGTGELFF. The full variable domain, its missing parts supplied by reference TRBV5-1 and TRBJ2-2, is KAGVTQTPRYLIKTRGQQVTLSCSPISGHRSVSWYQQTPGQGLQFLFEYFSETQRNKGNFPGRFSGRQFSNSRSEMNVSTLELGDSALYLCASSKDRGTGELFFGEGSRLTVL.

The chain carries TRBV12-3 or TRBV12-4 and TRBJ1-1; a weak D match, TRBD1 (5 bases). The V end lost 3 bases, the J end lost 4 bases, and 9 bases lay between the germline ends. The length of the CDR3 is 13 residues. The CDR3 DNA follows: TGTGCCAGCAGTTTGGACACCGGCACTGAAGCTTTCTTT. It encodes CASSLDTGTEAFF.

The CDR3 sequence is CSVAPGQGIWWDNTEAFF. The CDR3 region has the DNA TGCAGCGTCGCACCGGGACAGGGGATTTGGTGGGACAACACTGAAGCTTTCTTT. The chain has TRBV29-1 and TRBJ1-1; 10 positions agree with TRBD1. The CDR3 totals 18 residues. With V trimmed by 6 bases and J by 2 bases, 18 bases remained unmatched. CDR1 SQVTM and CDR2 ANQGSEA come from the germline V gene. The full variable domain, in which reference TRBV29-1 and TRBJ1-1 provide the parts outside the CDR3, is SAVISQKPSRDICQRGTSLTIQCQVDSQVTMMFWYRQQPGQSLTLIATANQGSEATYESGFVIDKFPISRPNLTFSTLTVSNMSPEDSSIYLCSVAPGQGIWWDNTEAFFGQGTRLTVV.